This T cell receptor beta chain was identified during a study of shared clonotypes between healthy human individuals. Donors were healthy HIV-negative adults without recently reported acute infections or vaccinations. An even split of each subset's genomic DNA across several immunoSEQ plates was performed. Measured with immunoSEQ multiplex PCR; TCRdb has only the in-frame clones, and not every one. The data hold more than 400,000 clones, with approximately 94% observed a single time. Germline loops: CDR1 MGHDK, CDR2 SYGVNS. V lost 6 bases, J lost 3 bases, and 11 bases stayed unmatched. The CDR3 contains 16 residues.

This chain uses TRBV25-1 with TRBJ2-7; 10 bases are shared with TRBD1. The sequenced sample consisted of naive CD4+ T cells sorted from blood. Subset: CD45RA+ positively selected. This receptor was obtained from a woman aged 25 to 39 in good health. CDR3 DNA: TGTGCCAGCAGGGCCCGACAGGGGGCTCGGGGCTACGAGCAGTACTTC. The encoded protein is CASRARQGARGYEQYF.